A single sample gave rise to the 16 T cell receptor beta chains below, sequenced in a study of cytomegalovirus exposure and HLA in healthy donors. PCR employed 60 Vbeta and 13 Jbeta primers. Sequenced by immunoSEQ multiplex PCR; TCRdb stores in-frame clones only, minus some. The table shows under 200,000 clones, with 70% to 90% occurring only once. What was sequenced was PBMCs. These receptors were taken from a woman aged 18-30 years in good health and CMV-seropositive.

This clone was recorded once. The rearrangement joins TRBV10-3 to TRBJ2-5; no reliable D call. V lost 3 bases, J lost 0 bases, and 8 bases lay in between. Germline CDR1 reads ENHRY; CDR2 reads SYGVKD. This CDR3 region has 14 residues. The CDR3 is CAISDPPYQETQYF. CDR3 DNA sequence: TGTGCCATCAGTGATCCCCCGTACCAAGAGACCCAGTACTTC.

This clone was seen a handful of times. The rearrangement links TRBV6-6 to TRBJ1-5, with TRBD1 matching over 12 bases. CDR1 MNHNY and CDR2 SVGAGI come from the germline V gene (reference sequence). V lost 6 bases, J lost 7 bases, and 7 bases stayed unmatched. CDR3 length: 15 residues. The CDR3 nucleotides are TGTGCCAGCAGACCGGGACAGGGGGCTTCACAGCCCCAGCATTTT. The encoded protein is CASRPGQGASQPQHF.

This chain joins TRBV11-3 and TRBJ2-3, with 9 bases fitting TRBD2. The CDR3 contains 16 residues. Germline-derived CDR1 and CDR2 are SGHNT and YENEEA. With V trimmed by 3 bases and J by 4 bases, 8 bases remained unmatched. The CDR3: CASSFFAGGLPDTQYF. Written as DNA, the CDR3 is TGTGCCAGCAGCTTCTTCGCGGGGGGGTTGCCAGATACGCAGTATTTT.

The rearrangement links TRBV27 to TRBJ1-4; tentatively, D is TRBD1 (5 bases). The V and J ends lost 7 bases and 5 bases respectively, with 14 bases between them. The CDR3 sequence is 14 residues long. Germline V gene sequence: CDR1 MNHEY, CDR2 SMNVEV (reference sequence). The CDR3 DNA reads TGTGCCAGCATTCCGGGACTGAAGAATGAAAAACTGTTTTTT. It encodes CASIPGLKNEKLFF.

V and J are TRBV7-9 and TRBJ2-1; possible D gene TRBD2, 7 bases. CDR3 size: 16 residues. Looked up from germline, CDR1 is SEHNR and CDR2 is FQNEAQ (reference sequence). V dropped 1 base and J dropped 9 bases, with 19 bases sitting between them. The CDR3 loop reads CASSLVSRGPRGEQFF. In nucleotides, the CDR3 is TGTGCCAGCAGCTTAGTCTCGCGGGGGCCCCGGGGTGAGCAGTTCTTC.

The chain uses TRBV7-2 and TRBJ2-3; a weak D match, TRBD2 (6 bases). The germline V gene encodes CDR1 SGHTA and CDR2 FQGNSA. The CDR3 sequence is 16 residues long. V lost 3 bases, J lost 4 bases, and 17 bases lay in between. DNA of the CDR3: TGTGCCAGCAGCTTCAGCTGGCGGGGTGGATCAGATACGCAGTATTTT. Translating gives CASSFSWRGGSDTQYF. The full variable domain, with the rest looked up from reference TRBV7-2 and TRBJ2-3, is GAGVSQSPSNKVTEKGKDVELRCDPISGHTALYWYRQSLGQGLEFLIYFQGNSAPDKSGLPSDRFSAERTGGSVSTLTIQRTQQEDSAVYLCASSFSWRGGSDTQYFGPGTRLTVL.

V gene TRBV18 combines with J gene TRBJ2-7; possible D gene TRBD2, 5 bases. The V gene's germline CDR1 is KGHSH and CDR2 LQKENI. The CDR3 is made up of 16 amino acids. V was cut by 0 bases and J by 2 bases, with 14 bases left in between. The CDR3 region has the DNA TGTGCCAGCTCACCACCAGGAGGACGGCTTACCTACGAGCAGTACTTC. This sequence encodes CASSPPGGRLTYEQYF.

The J gene is TRBJ2-5, the V gene TRBV7-9; TRBD2 aligns across 7 bases. CDR3 length: 15 amino acids. Unmatched junction bases numbered 7, after V lost 2 bases and J lost 4 bases. The germline V gene encodes CDR1 SEHNR and CDR2 FQNEAQ (reference sequence). CDR3 nucleotides: TGTGCCAGCAGCTTAATCCAGGGAGGGATAGAGACCCAGTACTTC. It is translated as CASSLIQGGIETQYF. Looking up the rest from reference TRBV7-9 and TRBJ2-5 gives the full variable domain: DTGVSQNPRHKITKRGQNVTFRCDPISEHNRLYWYRQTLGQGPEFLTYFQNEAQLEKSRLLSDRFSAERPKGSFSTLEIQRTEQGDSAMYLCASSLIQGGIETQYFGPGTRLLVL.

This clone was seen once. The gene calls are TRBV30 and TRBJ2-3; 12 nucleotides match TRBD2. The length of the CDR3 is 15 residues. CDR1 is GTSNPN, CDR2 SVGIG, per germline (reference sequence). The V gene end was trimmed by 7 bases and the J gene end by 6 bases; junction bases not matched to a gene: 11. CDR3 DNA: TGTGCCTCGACTGGACTAGCGGGACTAGGGGATACGCAGTATTTT. It is translated as CASTGLAGLGDTQYF.

The genes are TRBV29-1 and TRBJ1-1; 7 positions agree with TRBD1. The CDR3 totals 14 residues. The J segment lost 4 bases and the V segment lost 4 bases, leaving 9 bases of the junction unmatched. Germline V gene sequence: CDR1 SQVTM, CDR2 ANQGSEA. For the CDR3, the DNA is TGCAGCGTTGCGACTTCCCGGGACAGCACTGAAGCTTTCTTT. Protein: CSVATSRDSTEAFF.

J is TRBJ2-7 and V is TRBV18; D remains ambiguous. This CDR3 has 12 amino acids. Germline assignment: CDR1 KGHSH and CDR2 LQKENI. V dropped 2 bases and J dropped 3 bases, with 5 bases sitting between them. CDR3 DNA: TGTGCCAGCTCACCAGGAAACTACGAGCAGTACGTC. Translated: CASSPGNYEQYV.

The chain combines TRBV5-1 with TRBJ2-5, with D possibly matching TRBD1 (5 bases). The germline V gene has CDR1 SGHRS and CDR2 YFSETQ. V was cut by 7 bases and J by 5 bases, with 18 bases left in between. The CDR3 extends over 14 amino acids. CDR3 sequence: CASGKGQVRETQYF. The CDR3 region has the DNA TGCGCCAGCGGGAAGGGGCAGGTCAGGGAGACCCAGTACTTC.

As to this clone: One end of the junction fails to match germline, which may point to a read error. V is TRBV7-9 and J is TRBJ1-5; maybe TRBD1 (5 bases). CDR1 and CDR2 from the germline V gene are SEHNR and FQNEAQ (reference sequence). There are 17 residues in the CDR3. The CDR3 nucleotides are TGTTCCAGCACTAAAGCCCCCCCAGCCAGGGGCAATCAGCCCCAGCATTTT. It yields the protein CSSTKAPPARGNQPQHF. Together with reference TRBV7-9 and TRBJ1-5, the CDR3 gives the full variable domain: DTGVSQNPRHKITKRGQNVTFRCDPISEHNRLYWYRQTLGQGPEFLTYFQNEAQLEKSRLLSDRFSAERPKGSFSTLEIQRTEQGDSAMYLCSSTKAPPARGNQPQHFGDGTRLSIL.

The V and J genes are TRBV4-2 and TRBJ2-3; the D gene is possibly TRBD1 (6 bases). Trimming shortened V by 0 bases and J by 6 bases, and 7 bases separated the two germline ends. Germline lookup yields CDR1 LGHNA and CDR2 YNFKEQ. This CDR3 has 13 amino acids. Here the CDR3 reads CASSQDRGDTQYF. DNA for the CDR3: TGTGCCAGCAGCCAAGATAGGGGGGATACGCAGTATTTT.

V is TRBV28 and J is TRBJ1-2; D gene unclear. The CDR3 is 13 amino acids. The germline V gene has CDR1 MDHEN and CDR2 SYDVKM. Trimming cost V 6 bases and J 2 bases, with 10 bases left between them. CDR3 region: CASSTPMNYGYTF. The CDR3 DNA is TGTGCCAGCAGCACTCCGATGAACTATGGCTACACCTTC.

The rearrangement uses TRBV30 and TRBJ1-1; D gene unclear. V was pared by 4 bases and J by 1 base, with 7 bases between. The germline CDR1 and CDR2 sequences are GTSNPN and SVGIG (reference sequence). CDR3 size: 12 residues. CDR3 nucleotide sequence: TGTGCCTGGACTCCGAGGAACACTGAAGCTTTCTTT. Amino acid sequence: CAWTPRNTEAFF.